These 30 T cell receptor beta chains share one sample of origin, sequenced in a study of T cells in Graves' hyperthyroidism and ophthalmopathy. Amplification of TCR beta CDR3 regions used RNA as the template. RT-PCR in the first round (using the HTBI primer set) targeted the TCR CDR3. TCRdb re-called the multiplex PCR reads through MiXCR, storing one row per CDR3 protein. Among approximately 220,000 distinct CDR3 sequences, 18% were seen once, and the ten largest hold just under 45%. The specimen was blood. Receptors originate from a man aged 35-49 years with Graves' hyperthyroidism.

At least ten counts were recorded for this clonotype. The V and J genes are TRBV24-1 and TRBJ2-1; TRBD1 might be the D (6 bases). CDR3 size: 16 residues. The germline CDR1 and CDR2 sequences are KGHDR and SFDVKD. V shed 0 bases and J shed 0 bases, with 8 bases lying between them. Written as DNA, the CDR3 is TGTGCCACCAGTGATTTGCAGGGGAGCTCCTACAATGAGCAGTTCTTC. This sequence encodes CATSDLQGSSYNEQFF.

This clonotype was seen ten or more times. V usage is TRBV20-1 and J usage is TRBJ1-1; D remains unclear. The germline V gene encodes CDR1 DFQATT and CDR2 SNEGSKA (reference sequence). This CDR3 has 13 amino acids. V lost 3 bases and J 1 base, leaving 9 bases between the germline ends. The CDR3 DNA reads as TGCAGTGCTAGCCTTGGTCCGAACACTGAAGCTTTCTTT. It translates to CSASLGPNTEAFF.

This clonotype occurred a few times. The DNA for the CDR3 is TGCGCCAGCAGCGGAACGGGTGTTCCCCAAGAGACCCAGTACTTC. It codes for CASSGTGVPQETQYF. The rearrangement links TRBV5-1 to TRBJ2-5; no reliable D call. The CDR3 is 15 residues long. Germline values: CDR1 SGHRS, CDR2 YFSETQ. With 4 bases removed from V and 1 base from J, the gap between germline ends came to 14 bases.

The genes are TRBV9 and TRBJ2-3, with TRBD1 matching 9 bases. CDR3 length: 17 amino acids. CDR1 is SGDLS and CDR2 is YYNGEE in the germline V gene. V shed 3 bases and J 4 bases; nucleotides not matched to a gene: 12. The CDR3 sequence is CASSATPGQGFADTQYF. For the CDR3, the DNA is TGTGCCAGCAGCGCCACACCGGGACAGGGTTTCGCAGATACGCAGTATTTT.

This clonotype came up once. A read error may be the cause here, since a much bigger clone is one base away. This chain links TRBV6-2 or TRBV6-3 with TRBJ1-5, with D maybe TRBD1 (5 bases). Per the germline V gene, CDR1 is MNHEY and CDR2 is SVGEGT. CDR3 size: 16 residues. In nucleotides, the CDR3 is TGTGCCAGCAGTTACGGGGGGACTAGATCCAATCAGCCCCATCATTTT. Protein sequence: CASSYGGTRSNQPHHF.

This clonotype was observed a few times. The CDR3 DNA reads as TGTGCCAGCAGTTACGGGGTCGGCAGGGGAGGAGGTCAGCCCCAGCATTTT. It specifies CASSYGVGRGGGQPQHF. The chain links TRBV6-6 to TRBJ1-5; possible D gene TRBD1, 6 bases. Trimming left V 2 bases short and J 6 bases short, with 20 bases between. The CDR3 loop spans 17 amino acids. CDR1 and CDR2 (germline): MNHNY, SVGAGI (reference sequence).

This clonotype was found many times. The chain links TRBV29-1 to TRBJ1-1; TRBD1 might be the D (5 bases). Trimming pared 3 bases from V and 8 bases from J, leaving 10 bases between. The CDR3 is made up of 11 amino acids. In germline, CDR1 is SQVTM, CDR2 ANQGSEA. CDR3 in DNA: TGCAGCGTTGACCGGGGGTCGGAAGCTTTCTTT. Amino acids: CSVDRGSEAFF.

This clonotype was detected many times. V gene TRBV2 combines with J gene TRBJ2-7; D perhaps matches TRBD1 (5 bases). V lost 7 bases, J lost 4 bases, and 17 bases lay in between. This CDR3 has 14 residues. The germline V gene encodes CDR1 SNHLY and CDR2 FYNNEI. The CDR3: CASTDGRVIYEQYF. For the CDR3, the DNA is TGTGCCAGCACCGACGGCAGGGTTATATACGAGCAGTACTTC.

This clonotype has just a few counts. A much larger clone sits a single nucleotide away, making a read error possible. The rearrangement joins TRBV30 to TRBJ1-1; weak D call: TRBD1 (5 bases). The CDR3 consists of 13 residues. Germline values: CDR1 GTSNPN, CDR2 SVGIG (reference sequence). The CDR3 sequence: CAWGVSGDTEAFF. CDR3 nucleotide sequence: TGTGCCTGGGGTGTATCGGGGGACACTGAAGCTTTCTTT.

This clonotype was seen only a few times. The CDR3 DNA reads TGTGCCAGCAGTTCCACGGCCCAACAGTTGCTGTTTTTT. This codes for CASSSTAQQLLFF. This sequence joins TRBV6-1 and TRBJ2-2; no definite D call. Germline CDR1 reads MNHNS; CDR2 reads SASEGT. V dropped 5 bases and J dropped 13 bases, with 17 bases sitting between them. This CDR3 has 13 residues.

The rearrangement uses TRBV2 and TRBJ1-5; D is unclear. The length of the CDR3 is 14 residues. The V and J ends lost 2 bases and 7 bases respectively, with 12 bases between them. The V gene's germline CDR1 is SNHLY and CDR2 FYNNEI. CDR3 loop: CASSEITVGQPQHF. DNA of the CDR3: TGTGCCAGCAGTGAAATAACAGTTGGCCAGCCCCAGCATTTT.

This clonotype occurred many times. V gene TRBV27 combines with J gene TRBJ1-2; D call uncertain. This CDR3 spans 16 amino acids. Trimming stripped 1 base from V and 4 bases from J, with 16 bases between. From germline, CDR1 is MNHEY and CDR2 SMNVEV (reference sequence). The CDR3 DNA sequence: TGTGCCAGCAGTTTATGGAGGGCAGGACCGGCCTATGGCTACACCTTC. This gives the protein CASSLWRAGPAYGYTF.

The chain carries TRBV9 and TRBJ1-5, with 8 bases matching TRBD1. V dropped 3 bases and J dropped 7; count of bases not matched to a gene: 6. This CDR3 comprises 14 residues. Germline CDR1 SGDLS, CDR2 YYNGEE. In DNA form, the CDR3 reads TGTGCCAGCAGCGCCAGGACAGGGCAACAGCCCCAGCATTTT. It encodes CASSARTGQQPQHF.

This clonotype was detected once. This chain links TRBV12-3 or TRBV12-4 with TRBJ1-6; 7 bases match TRBD1. CDR3 length equals 14 residues. With 5 bases clipped from V and 10 bases from J, the junction kept 8 bases outside the gene matches. CDR3 in DNA: TGTGCCAGCAGTACGACAGGGTGGGGATCACCCCTCCACTTT. This gives the protein CASSTTGWGSPLHF.

This clonotype was recorded at least ten times. The V call is TRBV9, the J call TRBJ2-1; weak D call: TRBD2 (6 bases). Trimming removed 0 bases at V and 2 bases at J, with 9 bases between. Germline CDR1 SGDLS, CDR2 YYNGEE. The CDR3 totals 15 residues. CDR3 in amino acids: CASSVVGGPYNEQFF. The CDR3 nucleotides are TGTGCCAGCAGCGTAGTCGGGGGTCCCTACAATGAGCAGTTCTTC.

This clonotype occurred many times. V is TRBV7-2 and J is TRBJ2-1; TRBD1 matches 9 bases. Germline loops: CDR1 SGHTA, CDR2 FQGNSA. V trimming: 5 bases; J trimming: 6 bases; junction bases outside the gene matches: 8. The CDR3 has 15 residues. Here the CDR3 reads CASSLDRGEVNEQFF. In nucleotides, the CDR3 is TGTGCCAGCAGCCTGGACAGGGGAGAGGTCAATGAGCAGTTCTTC.

In its sample, this clonotype was seen a few times. This chain connects TRBV6-9 to TRBJ1-2; TRBD1 agrees at 7 bases. V was pared by 4 bases and J by 8 bases, with 7 bases of the junction left unmatched. Germline V lookup: CDR1 MNHGY, CDR2 SVAAGI. This CDR3 is 13 amino acids long. The CDR3 DNA reads TGTGCCAGCAGTTCGGCAGGGGGTAGCGGCTACACCTTC. Translating it yields CASSSAGGSGYTF.

This clonotype has ten or more counts. V is TRBV7-2 and J is TRBJ1-2, with no clear D. Germline V gives CDR1 SGHTA, CDR2 FQGNSA. The CDR3 covers 11 residues. Deletions cut 3 bases from V and 12 bases from J, with 11 bases between. CDR3 in DNA: TGTGCCAGCAGCTTGACGTGGGCTCACACCTTC. Translating gives CASSLTWAHTF.

This clonotype was counted ten times or more. The CDR3 reads CASSLEWGNQPQHF. CDR3 DNA: TGTGCCAGCAGTTTGGAGTGGGGGAATCAGCCCCAGCATTTT. This rearrangement joins TRBV28 to TRBJ1-5, with a tentative D call TRBD1 (5 bases). Per germline, CDR1 MDHEN and CDR2 SYDVKM. V lost 3 bases to trimming and J lost 4 bases, with 10 bases between them. The CDR3 has 14 amino acids.

The chain recombines TRBV3-1 with TRBJ2-5, with D uncertain. V lost 4 bases, J lost 3 bases, and 9 bases lay in between. Per germline, CDR1 LGHDT and CDR2 YNNKEL (reference sequence). The CDR3 sequence is 13 residues long. This chain's CDR3 is CASSPTEEETQYF. DNA of the CDR3: TGTGCCAGCAGCCCTACAGAGGAAGAGACCCAGTACTTC.

Ten or more counts support this clonotype. V gene TRBV30 combines with J gene TRBJ1-1, with a possible D match to TRBD1 (5 bases). The CDR3 length is 12 residues. Germline V gene sequence: CDR1 GTSNPN, CDR2 SVGIG (reference sequence). Trimming shortened V by 8 bases and J by 10 bases, and 20 bases separated the two germline ends. CDR3 nucleotide sequence: TGTGCCGGGGGTCGACGGAGGGGTATAGCTTTCTTT. Protein product: CAGGRRRGIAFF.

The chain carries TRBV6-1 and TRBJ1-5, with 11 bases lining up with TRBD1. The CDR3 has 16 amino acids. Trimming cost V 7 bases and J 3 bases; bases outside gene matches: 8. The germline V gene has CDR1 MNHNS and CDR2 SASEGT. The CDR3 is CASNGQGAFDNQPQHF. CDR3 coding DNA: TGTGCCAGCAATGGACAGGGGGCTTTTGACAATCAGCCCCAGCATTTT.

This clonotype was seen at least ten times. V usage is TRBV12-3 or TRBV12-4 and J usage is TRBJ1-1; the D is unclear. The ends were cut back, 1 base at V and 7 bases at J, with 4 bases in the middle. The CDR3 length is 11 residues. The CDR3 spells CASSLVGEAFF. CDR3 nucleotide sequence: TGTGCCAGCAGTTTAGTTGGTGAAGCTTTCTTT.

Ten or more counts support this clonotype. J is TRBJ2-5 and V is TRBV28; 7 nucleotides agree with TRBD2. The CDR3 covers 14 residues. V shed 1 base, J shed 5 bases, and the junction held 4 bases outside the gene matches. CDR1 is MDHEN, CDR2 SYDVKM, per germline. For the CDR3, the DNA is TGTGCCAGCAGTTTATTGGTGGGGGGGGAGACCCAGTACTTC. It codes for CASSLLVGGETQYF.

This chain links TRBV20-1 with TRBJ2-7; 10 bases match TRBD2. The CDR3 totals 15 residues. The trim removed 3 bases at V and 1 base at J, leaving 6 bases unmatched. Per the germline V gene, CDR1 is DFQATT and CDR2 is SNEGSKA (reference sequence). CDR3: CSASGLTSGSYEQYF. The CDR3 region has the DNA TGCAGTGCTAGTGGTTTGACTAGCGGGTCCTACGAGCAGTACTTC.

Only a few counts were recorded for this clonotype. The chain employs TRBV18 and TRBJ1-6; a possible D gene is TRBD1 (5 bases). The CDR3 is 16 amino acids. V shed 6 bases and J shed 13 bases, with 25 bases lying between them. Germline V gives CDR1 KGHSH, CDR2 LQKENI. CDR3 protein: CASSAPGTSKRGPLHF. CDR3 bases: TGTGCCAGCTCGGCTCCTGGGACGTCTAAAAGGGGTCCCCTCCACTTT.

This clonotype was seen at least ten times. This chain links TRBV6-5 with TRBJ2-3, with no clear D. Germline V CDR1 and CDR2: MNHEY, SVGAGI. The V end was cut by 0 bases, the J end by 2 bases, with 9 bases between. The CDR3 runs 15 residues. The CDR3 region has the DNA TGTGCCAGCAGTTACTCGATCCAAGCCACAGATACGCAGTATTTT. This sequence encodes CASSYSIQATDTQYF.

Note on this clonotype: One base away lies a much larger clone, so this may be a sequencing read error. This chain joins TRBV28 and TRBJ2-1, with D perhaps matching TRBD2 (6 bases). Germline V lookup: CDR1 MDHEN, CDR2 SYDVKM. This CDR3 spans 13 amino acids. The DNA of the CDR3 is TGTGCCAACAGTGGGGGGAAAGGCAATGAGCAGTTCTTC. Amino acids: CANSGGKGNEQFF.

There are many counts of this clonotype. CDR3 region: CASSQRDTEAFF. The CDR3 DNA follows: TGTGCCAGCAGCCAAAGGGACACTGAAGCTTTCTTT. V gene TRBV3-1 combines with J gene TRBJ1-1, with D uncertain. The CDR3 runs 12 residues. V lost 2 bases and J 3 bases, leaving 4 bases between the germline ends. Germline CDR1 LGHDT, CDR2 YNNKEL (reference sequence). The variable domain in full, completed from reference TRBV3-1 and TRBJ1-1, reads DTAVSQTPKYLVTQMGNDKSIKCEQNLGHDTMYWYKQDSKKFLKIMFSYNNKELIINETVPNRFSPKSPDKAHLNLHINSLELGDSAVYFCASSQRDTEAFFGQGTRLTVV.

This clonotype was counted many times. This chain joins TRBV18 and TRBJ2-5; D is undetermined. Germline CDR1 reads KGHSH; CDR2 reads LQKENI. V was clipped by 1 base and J by 5 bases, with 11 bases between them. The CDR3 spans 14 residues. The CDR3 loop reads CASSPRPRAETQYF. The CDR3 DNA is TGTGCCAGCTCACCACGACCCCGGGCGGAGACCCAGTACTTC.